One sample yielded the 27 T cell receptor beta chains listed below, sequenced in a study of identical twins (dated by TCRdb to the mid-2010s). Receptor amplification or capture employed 5' RACE. The sequencer was an Illumina HiSeq 2000. TCRdb reran the public reads through fastp at Q25 and MiXCR, keeping productive beta chains. Here each entry gathers all rows of one CDR3 protein and keeps the most common genes and DNA. The sample yields some 630,000 distinct CDR3 sequences; under 8.5% were counted once. The top ten clonotypes cover 1.5% to 2% of the sample. The data also belong to a second study, concerning yellow fever vaccine responses in identical twins.

Material: PBMCs. These receptors came from a woman aged 18-29 years in good health.

This clonotype was seen ten or more times. The V call is TRBV18, the J call TRBJ2-7; 7 bases agree with TRBD1. This CDR3 comprises 13 residues. Germline V gives CDR1 KGHSH, CDR2 LQKENI. The J segment lost 3 bases and the V segment lost 8 bases, leaving 7 bases of the junction unmatched. In nucleotides, the CDR3 is TGTGCCAGCGAAAAACAGGGGTTCTACGAGCAGTACTTC. It codes for CASEKQGFYEQYF.

This clonotype was seen repeatedly, ten times or more. The chain couples TRBV9 to TRBJ2-4; the match to TRBD2 covers 10 bases. This CDR3 spans 20 amino acids. V shed 4 bases, J shed 1 base, and the junction held 17 bases outside the gene matches. The germline V gene has CDR1 SGDLS and CDR2 YYNGEE. CDR3 amino acids: CASSPGGLAGAVGAKNIQYF. DNA for the CDR3: TGTGCCAGCAGCCCCGGTGGGCTAGCGGGAGCAGTGGGTGCCAAAAACATTCAGTACTTC.

This clonotype occurred many times. This chain links TRBV2 with TRBJ1-5; D not certain. Germline V gives CDR1 SNHLY, CDR2 FYNNEI. The CDR3 has 12 residues. The V gene lost 8 bases and the J gene lost 4 bases, with 9 bases spanning the gap. CDR3 nucleotide sequence: TGTGCCAGCGGCGGAGAAAATCAGCCCCAGCATTTT. Amino acids: CASGGENQPQHF.

This clonotype was picked up many times. This chain uses TRBV2 with TRBJ1-1; TRBD1 matches 7 bases. The CDR3 length is 12 residues. Trimming removed 6 bases from V and 8 bases from J; junction bases left unmatched: 6. The germline V gene encodes CDR1 SNHLY and CDR2 FYNNEI. The CDR3 region is CASRDPTGEAFF. The CDR3 DNA sequence: TGTGCCAGCAGAGACCCGACAGGGGAAGCTTTCTTT.

This sequence joins TRBV4-1 and TRBJ2-1; 11 bases match TRBD2. The CDR3 has 18 residues. Germline values: CDR1 MGHRA, CDR2 YSYEKL. V dropped 0 bases and J dropped 2; count of bases not matched to a gene: 6. CDR3 in DNA: TGCGCCAGCAGCCAAGACCTTAGCGGGGGGGGACCCTACAATGAGCAGTTCTTC. Protein: CASSQDLSGGGPYNEQFF.

This clonotype was observed a few times. The chain carries TRBV7-9 and TRBJ1-1; 12 bases agree with TRBD1. The CDR3 consists of 16 residues. Germline V CDR1 and CDR2: SEHNR, FQNEAQ (reference sequence). The junction had 5 bases not matched to a gene; V was cut back by 1 base and J by 5 bases. CDR3 DNA: TGTGCCAGCAGCTTAGATTGGGGACAGGGGGCAACTGAAGCTTTCTTT. Protein sequence: CASSLDWGQGATEAFF.

This clonotype has a count of ten or more. The V gene is TRBV5-1, the J gene TRBJ2-7, with 7 bases that match TRBD2. Unmatched junction bases numbered 5, after V lost 0 bases and J lost 2 bases. The CDR3 has 15 amino acids. Germline assignment: CDR1 SGHRS and CDR2 YFSETQ. The CDR3 DNA follows: TGCGCCAGCAGCTTGGGTTCTAGCGGACCCTACGAGCAGTACTTC. This gives the protein CASSLGSSGPYEQYF.

The rearrangement uses TRBV28 and TRBJ2-3; D gene uncertain. Germline loops: CDR1 MDHEN, CDR2 SYDVKM. The CDR3 contains 17 residues. The germline V and J ends were trimmed by 3 bases and 0 bases, with 16 bases remaining between them. CDR3 residues: CASSFVFGDPSTDTQYF. The CDR3 region has the DNA TGTGCCAGCAGTTTTGTCTTTGGAGACCCTAGCACAGATACGCAGTATTTT.

V gene TRBV5-6 combines with J gene TRBJ2-2; 9 bases align to TRBD1. V lost 4 bases to trimming and J lost 4 bases; unmatched junction nucleotides: 14. Looked up from germline, CDR1 is SGHDT and CDR2 is YYEEEE. The CDR3 consists of 18 residues. The CDR3 sequence is CASSPRADRGVATGELFF. CDR3 DNA: TGTGCCAGCAGCCCAAGGGCCGACAGGGGGGTCGCCACCGGGGAGCTGTTTTTT.

This chain connects TRBV3-1 to TRBJ1-1; D ambiguous. This CDR3 is 14 amino acids long. Germline CDR1 is LGHDT and CDR2 is YNNKEL (reference sequence). Trimming left V 1 base short and J 2 bases short, with 8 bases between. The CDR3 is CASSQAVDNTEAFF. The CDR3, as DNA: TGTGCCAGCAGCCAAGCAGTAGATAACACTGAAGCTTTCTTT.

This clonotype was detected ten times or more. The CDR3 protein is CASRPGARYDPYF. The CDR3 bases are TGTGCCAGCAGGCCTGGGGCTAGGTATGATCCGTACTTC. The rearrangement links TRBV7-2 to TRBJ2-7; D is perhaps TRBD1 (5 bases). CDR1 is SGHTA, CDR2 FQGNSA, per germline. The CDR3 has 13 residues. Trimming removed 6 bases at V and 12 bases at J, with 21 bases between.

This clonotype was seen at least ten times. This chain uses TRBV4-1 with TRBJ2-2, with D perhaps being TRBD1 or TRBD2 (6 bases each). Germline V CDR1 and CDR2: MGHRA, YSYEKL. The CDR3 extends over 16 amino acids. V was shortened by 4 bases and J by 2 bases, with 14 bases between the two germline ends. The CDR3 DNA is TGCGCCAGCAGCCGAGATGGGGGGCGAAACACCGGGGAGCTGTTTTTT. Its protein product is CASSRDGGRNTGELFF.

This clonotype was seen at least ten times. The chain couples TRBV4-1 to TRBJ2-5, with D tentatively TRBD1 (5 bases). Germline CDR1 is MGHRA and CDR2 is YSYEKL. There are 18 residues in the CDR3. The V and J ends lost 0 bases and 7 bases respectively, with 24 bases between them. CDR3 coding DNA: TGCGCCAGCAGCCAAGAAGACCCGGCAGGGATACAATGGGGGACCCAGTACTTC. It encodes CASSQEDPAGIQWGTQYF.

This clonotype showed up just a few times. This chain joins TRBV6-1 and TRBJ1-1; D not certain. Trimming took off 6 bases at V and 2 bases at J, with 10 bases between the two ends. The V gene's germline CDR1 is MNHNS and CDR2 SASEGT. The CDR3 contains 13 residues. The DNA of the CDR3 is TGTGCCAGCAGAGTCGCAAGAAACACTGAAGCTTTCTTT. It encodes CASRVARNTEAFF.

The chain recombines TRBV6-2 or TRBV6-3 with TRBJ2-1, with 9 bases matching TRBD1. This CDR3 region has 15 residues. The V and J ends lost 4 bases and 3 bases, in that order; junction bases with no gene match: 4. Per the germline V gene, CDR1 is MNHEY and CDR2 is SVGEGT. The CDR3, as DNA: TGTGCCAGCAGTTCGGGACAGGGACACTACAATGAGCAGTTCTTC. It specifies CASSSGQGHYNEQFF.

This clonotype was observed many times. V usage is TRBV3-1 and J usage is TRBJ2-1; 9 nucleotides agree with TRBD2. J was trimmed by 4 bases and V by 5 bases; bases with no gene match: 12. This CDR3 has 17 amino acids. CDR1 LGHDT and CDR2 YNNKEL come from the germline V gene (reference sequence). The CDR3 reads CASSGTLGGRAYNEQFF. In nucleotides, the CDR3 is TGTGCCAGCAGCGGAACCCTCGGCGGGAGGGCGTACAATGAGCAGTTCTTC.

This clonotype occurred many times. This chain joins TRBV10-2 and TRBJ2-5; no clear D gene. Deletions cut 5 bases from V and 0 bases from J, with 13 bases between. Germline CDR1 and CDR2: WSHSY and SAAADI. CDR3 size: 15 residues. For the CDR3, the DNA is TGCGCCAGCAGTCCCGAACGAGACTACCAAGAGACCCAGTACTTC. Its translation: CASSPERDYQETQYF.

This clonotype was counted a few times. The chain combines TRBV6-2 or TRBV6-3 with TRBJ2-1, with 9 bases that match TRBD1. J was trimmed by 6 bases and V by 7 bases; bases with no gene match: 16. The germline gives CDR1 MNHEY, CDR2 SVGEGT. CDR3 length: 17 residues. The CDR3, as DNA: TGTGCCAGCACCCTTAACCCCGGGACAGGGACTATCAATGAGCAGTTCTTC. Encoded protein: CASTLNPGTGTINEQFF.

The gene calls are TRBV24-1 and TRBJ2-1; D is unresolved. The CDR3 contains 11 residues. V was pared by 1 base and J by 10 bases, with 4 bases between. Germline V gene lookup returns CDR1 KGHDR and CDR2 SFDVKD. The CDR3 region has the DNA TGTGCCACCAGTGATTTCCAAGAGCAGTTCTTC. This translates into CATSDFQEQFF.

The rearrangement uses TRBV7-2 and TRBJ2-1; TRBD1 or TRBD2 may be the D gene (6 bases each). This CDR3 is built from 16 residues. Germline assignment: CDR1 SGHTA and CDR2 FQGNSA. V lost 8 bases and J lost 0, with 17 bases in between. CDR3 nucleotide sequence: TGTGCCAGCTCACGGGGGCCGGGGAGCTCCTACAATGAGCAGTTCTTC. It encodes CASSRGPGSSYNEQFF.

In its sample, this clonotype was seen many times. The rearrangement links TRBV10-3 to TRBJ2-2; 10 bases match TRBD1. Trimming cost V 6 bases and J 6 bases; bases outside gene matches: 4. Germline CDR1 is ENHRY and CDR2 is SYGVKD. This CDR3 has 14 residues. The CDR3 nucleotides are TGTGCCATCAGGGCCGGGACAGGGGCCGGGGAGCTGTTTTTT. Protein: CAIRAGTGAGELFF.

The chain is built from TRBV11-2 and TRBJ2-7, with TRBD2 matching over 7 bases. Germline V gene lookup returns CDR1 SGHAT and CDR2 FQNNGV. Trimming took 5 bases from V and 2 from J; bases not matched to a gene: 15. This CDR3 has 17 residues. CDR3 residues: CASSSGAAGFQTYEQYV. In nucleotides, the CDR3 is TGTGCCAGCAGCAGCGGGGCGGCTGGTTTTCAGACCTACGAGCAGTACGTC.

Of note for this clonotype: The limits of the CDR3 on the DNA are not certain, so only TCRdb's listed CDR3 is given. This chain connects TRBV7-5 to TRBJ1-6; the table names TRBD1, a call not compared with the DNA. TRBV7-5 is annotated as a pseudogene. The CDR3 is 20 amino acids long, termini counted. The chain's CDR3 is CISVSEASSPPFNPGSPLHF.

There are a few counts of this clonotype. The chain links TRBV20-1 to TRBJ2-5; 10 bases line up with TRBD2. Germline loops: CDR1 DFQATT, CDR2 SNEGSKA (reference sequence). The CDR3 is 14 residues long. The V gene end was trimmed by 4 bases and the J gene end by 3 bases; junction bases not matched to a gene: 5. The CDR3 DNA sequence: TGCAGTGCTACCCCGGGACTAGCGAAAGAGACCCAGTACTTC. It encodes CSATPGLAKETQYF.

This clonotype was counted only a few times. V is TRBV11-2 and J is TRBJ2-7; D remains unclear. V lost 1 base to trimming and J lost 4 bases, with 8 bases between them. Germline loops: CDR1 SGHAT, CDR2 FQNNGV. CDR3 length equals 13 residues. The CDR3 loop is CASSLGVVYEQYV. The CDR3 region has the DNA TGTGCCAGCAGCTTAGGGGTGGTTTACGAGCAGTACGTC.

This clonotype was found a few times. The genes are TRBV11-2 and TRBJ2-1; D tentatively reads TRBD1 or TRBD2 (6 bases each). Trimming removed 0 bases from V and 0 bases from J, with 15 bases in between. The CDR3 extends over 18 amino acids. CDR1 SGHAT and CDR2 FQNNGV come from the germline V gene. The CDR3 nucleotides are TGTGCCAGCAGCTTAGAGGGGGGCCTGACTAGCTCCTACAATGAGCAGTTCTTC. Amino acid sequence: CASSLEGGLTSSYNEQFF.

V usage is TRBV24-1 and J usage is TRBJ2-1; 8 nucleotides line up with TRBD1. The CDR3 extends over 16 amino acids. The V gene end was trimmed by 1 base and the J gene end by 5 bases; junction bases not matched to a gene: 6. Germline V gene lookup returns CDR1 KGHDR and CDR2 SFDVKD. CDR3 bases: TGTGCCACCAGTGATTTAGGGCAGGGGGCCAACAATGAGCAGTTCTTC. Translating gives CATSDLGQGANNEQFF.